This TCR beta chain derives from a study of T cell responses to AZD1222 COVID-19 vaccine. Study context: Combined were second doses at about 4 or about 12 weeks. Findings and caveats of the study: Sampled repertoires all dated from after the peak T cell response. Only a handful of AZD1222 recipients, several in all, had baseline seropositivity. The span of vaccine-associated CD4 TCRs extended across spike, with dominance at 160-218 and 743-854.

V was trimmed by 1 base and J by 5 bases, leaving 15 bases between them. The CDR3 loop spans 16 amino acids. Germline lookup yields CDR1 SGHTA and CDR2 FQGTGA. Here immunoSEQ multiplex PCR was the method, and the copy in TCRdb shows in-frame clones only, minus some. Here the sample spans 150,000 to 160,000 clones, 90% being singletons. In the case of this clone: Its cognate antigen is unknown.

Here the sequenced sample was peripheral blood, taken on day 0 of AZD1222 vaccination. The receptor comes from an adult in good health. The chain uses TRBV7-3 and TRBJ2-1; D gene ambiguous. For the CDR3, the DNA is TGTGCCAGCAGCTTAAATGCCCTGGCGGTCAACAATGAGCAGTTCTTC. It codes for CASSLNALAVNNEQFF.